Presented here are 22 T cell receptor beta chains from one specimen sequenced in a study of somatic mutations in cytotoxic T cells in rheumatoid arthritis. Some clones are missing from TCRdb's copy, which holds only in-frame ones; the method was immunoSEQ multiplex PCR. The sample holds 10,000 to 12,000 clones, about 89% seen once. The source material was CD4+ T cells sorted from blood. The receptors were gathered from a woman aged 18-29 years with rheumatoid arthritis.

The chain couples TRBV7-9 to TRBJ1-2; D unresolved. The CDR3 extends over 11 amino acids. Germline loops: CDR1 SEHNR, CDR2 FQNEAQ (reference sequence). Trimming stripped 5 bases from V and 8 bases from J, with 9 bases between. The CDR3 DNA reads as TGTGCCAGCAGCGAACGCGAAGGCTACACCTTC. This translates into CASSEREGYTF.

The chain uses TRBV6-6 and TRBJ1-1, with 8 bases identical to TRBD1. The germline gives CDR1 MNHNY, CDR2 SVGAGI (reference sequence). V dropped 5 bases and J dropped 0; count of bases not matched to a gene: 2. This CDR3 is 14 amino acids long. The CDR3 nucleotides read TGTGCCAGCAGTCGGACAGGGTTGAACACTGAAGCTTTCTTT. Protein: CASSRTGLNTEAFF.

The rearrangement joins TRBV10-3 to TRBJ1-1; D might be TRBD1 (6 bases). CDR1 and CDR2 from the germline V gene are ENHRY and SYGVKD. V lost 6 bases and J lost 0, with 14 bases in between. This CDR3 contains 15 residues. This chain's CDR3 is CAIREGTLMNTEAFF. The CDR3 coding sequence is TGTGCCATCAGAGAAGGGACATTGATGAACACTGAAGCTTTCTTT.

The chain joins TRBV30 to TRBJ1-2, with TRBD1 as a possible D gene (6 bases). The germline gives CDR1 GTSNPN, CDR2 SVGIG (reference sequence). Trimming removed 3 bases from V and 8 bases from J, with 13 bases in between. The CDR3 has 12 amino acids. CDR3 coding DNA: TGTGCCTGGAGCACAGGGTTCGGAGGCTACACCTTC. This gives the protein CAWSTGFGGYTF.

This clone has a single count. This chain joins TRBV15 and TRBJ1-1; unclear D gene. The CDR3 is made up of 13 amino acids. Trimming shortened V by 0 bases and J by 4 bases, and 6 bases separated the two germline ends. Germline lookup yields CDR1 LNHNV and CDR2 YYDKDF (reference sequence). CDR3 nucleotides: TGTGCCACCAGCAGAGATCTTATCACTGAAGCTTTCTTT. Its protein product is CATSRDLITEAFF.

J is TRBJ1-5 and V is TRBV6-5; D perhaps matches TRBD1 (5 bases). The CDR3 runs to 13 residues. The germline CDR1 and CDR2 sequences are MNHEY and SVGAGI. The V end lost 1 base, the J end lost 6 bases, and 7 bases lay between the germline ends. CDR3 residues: CASSYWGGQPQHF. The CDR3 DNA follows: TGTGCCAGCAGTTACTGGGGGGGTCAGCCCCAGCATTTT.

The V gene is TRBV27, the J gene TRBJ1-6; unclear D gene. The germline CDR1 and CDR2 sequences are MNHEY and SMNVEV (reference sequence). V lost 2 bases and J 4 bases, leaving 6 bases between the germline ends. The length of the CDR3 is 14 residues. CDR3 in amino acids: CASSLRVYNSPLHF. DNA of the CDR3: TGTGCCAGCAGTTTACGAGTTTATAATTCACCCCTCCACTTT.

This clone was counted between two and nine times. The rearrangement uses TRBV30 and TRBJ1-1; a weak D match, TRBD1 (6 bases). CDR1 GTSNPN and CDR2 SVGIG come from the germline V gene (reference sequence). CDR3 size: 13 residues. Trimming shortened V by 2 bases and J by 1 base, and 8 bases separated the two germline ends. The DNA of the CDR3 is TGTGCCTGGAGTTTACAGGGGAACACTGAAGCTTTCTTT. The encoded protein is CAWSLQGNTEAFF. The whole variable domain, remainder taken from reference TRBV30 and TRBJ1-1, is SQTIHQWPATLVQPVGSPLSLECTVEGTSNPNLYWYRQAAGRGLQLLFYSVGIGQISSEVPQNLSASRPQDRQFILSSKKLLLSDSGFYLCAWSLQGNTEAFFGQGTRLTVV.

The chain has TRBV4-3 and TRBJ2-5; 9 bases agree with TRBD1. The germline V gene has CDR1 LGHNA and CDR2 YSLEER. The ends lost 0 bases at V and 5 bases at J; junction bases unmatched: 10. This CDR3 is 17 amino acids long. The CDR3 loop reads CASSQEGGPGQGETQYF. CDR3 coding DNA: TGCGCCAGCAGCCAAGAGGGGGGGCCGGGACAGGGTGAGACCCAGTACTTC.

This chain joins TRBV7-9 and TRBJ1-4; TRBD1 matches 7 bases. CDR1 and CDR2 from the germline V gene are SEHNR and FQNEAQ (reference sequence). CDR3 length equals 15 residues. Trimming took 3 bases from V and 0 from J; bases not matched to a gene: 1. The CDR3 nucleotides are TGTGCCAGCAGCTTGGGACAGACAACTAATGAAAAACTGTTTTTT. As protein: CASSLGQTTNEKLFF.

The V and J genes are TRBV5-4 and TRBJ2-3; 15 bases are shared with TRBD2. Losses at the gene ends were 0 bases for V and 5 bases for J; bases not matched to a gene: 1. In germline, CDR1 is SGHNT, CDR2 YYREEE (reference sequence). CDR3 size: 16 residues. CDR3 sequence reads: CASSLGTSGGVDTQYF. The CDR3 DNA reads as TGTGCCAGCAGCTTGGGGACTAGCGGGGGGGTAGATACGCAGTATTTT. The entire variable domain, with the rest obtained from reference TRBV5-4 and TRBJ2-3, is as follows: ETGVTQSPTHLIKTRGQQVTLRCSSQSGHNTVSWYQQALGQGPQFIFQYYREEENGRGNFPPRFSGLQFPNYSSELNVNALELDDSALYLCASSLGTSGGVDTQYFGPGTRLTVL.

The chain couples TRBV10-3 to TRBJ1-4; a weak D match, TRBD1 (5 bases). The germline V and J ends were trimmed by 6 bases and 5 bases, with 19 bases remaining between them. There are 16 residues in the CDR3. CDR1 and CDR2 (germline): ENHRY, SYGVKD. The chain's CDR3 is CAISLTRQTLNEKLFF. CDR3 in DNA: TGTGCCATCAGCCTCACCAGACAGACCCTGAATGAAAAACTGTTTTTT.

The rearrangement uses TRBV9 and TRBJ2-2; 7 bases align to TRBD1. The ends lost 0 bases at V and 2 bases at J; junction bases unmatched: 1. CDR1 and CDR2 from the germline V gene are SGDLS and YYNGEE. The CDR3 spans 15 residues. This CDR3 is CASSVGDRNTGELFF. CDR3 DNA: TGTGCCAGCAGCGTAGGGGACAGAAACACCGGGGAGCTGTTTTTT.

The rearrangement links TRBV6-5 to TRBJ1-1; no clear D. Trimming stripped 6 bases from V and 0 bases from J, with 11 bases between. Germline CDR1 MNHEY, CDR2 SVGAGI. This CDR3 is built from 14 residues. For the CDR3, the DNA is TGTGCCAGCAGGACGGGGAGTATGAACACTGAAGCTTTCTTT. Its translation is CASRTGSMNTEAFF.

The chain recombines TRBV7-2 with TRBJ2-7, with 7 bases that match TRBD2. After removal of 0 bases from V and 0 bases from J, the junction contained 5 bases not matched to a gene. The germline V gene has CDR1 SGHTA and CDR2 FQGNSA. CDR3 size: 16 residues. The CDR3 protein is CASSLASGLASYEQYF. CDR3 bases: TGTGCCAGCAGCTTAGCTAGCGGGCTTGCCTCCTACGAGCAGTACTTC. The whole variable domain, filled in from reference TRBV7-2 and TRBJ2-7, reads GAGVSQSPSNKVTEKGKDVELRCDPISGHTALYWYRQSLGQGLEFLIYFQGNSAPDKSGLPSDRFSAERTGGSVSTLTIQRTQQEDSAVYLCASSLASGLASYEQYFGPGTRLTVT.

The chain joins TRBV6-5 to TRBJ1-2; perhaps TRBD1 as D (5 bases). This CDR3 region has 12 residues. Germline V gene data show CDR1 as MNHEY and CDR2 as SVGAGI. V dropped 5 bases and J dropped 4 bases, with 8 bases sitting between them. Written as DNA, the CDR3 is TGTGCCAGCAGTAGGCAGGGCTATGGCTACACCTTC. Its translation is CASSRQGYGYTF.

CDR3 bases: TGCAGCGTTGGACAGGGGGCGACAGATACGCAGTATTTT. Translation gives CSVGQGATDTQYF. The chain couples TRBV29-1 to TRBJ2-3; 10 nucleotides match TRBD1. This CDR3 has 13 residues. Germline CDR1 is SQVTM and CDR2 is ANQGSEA. V was clipped by 4 bases and J by 3 bases; unmatched bases: 1.

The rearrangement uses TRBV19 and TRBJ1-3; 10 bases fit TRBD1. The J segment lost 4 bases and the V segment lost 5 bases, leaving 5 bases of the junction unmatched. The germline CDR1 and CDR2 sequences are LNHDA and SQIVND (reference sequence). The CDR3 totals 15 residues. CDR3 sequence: CASSLTGGSGNTIYF. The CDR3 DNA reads TGTGCCAGTAGTTTGACAGGGGGCTCAGGAAACACCATATATTTT.

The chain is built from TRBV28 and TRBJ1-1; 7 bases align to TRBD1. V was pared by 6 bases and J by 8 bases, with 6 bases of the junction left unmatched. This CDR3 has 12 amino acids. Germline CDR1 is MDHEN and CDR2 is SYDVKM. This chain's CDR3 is CASRRQGLEAFF. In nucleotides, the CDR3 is TGTGCCAGCAGGCGACAGGGCCTAGAAGCTTTCTTT. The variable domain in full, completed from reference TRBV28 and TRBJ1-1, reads DVKVTQSSRYLVKRTGEKVFLECVQDMDHENMFWYRQDPGLGLRLIYFSYDVKMKEKGDIPEGYSVSREKKERFSLILESASTNQTSMYLCASRRQGLEAFFGQGTRLTVV.

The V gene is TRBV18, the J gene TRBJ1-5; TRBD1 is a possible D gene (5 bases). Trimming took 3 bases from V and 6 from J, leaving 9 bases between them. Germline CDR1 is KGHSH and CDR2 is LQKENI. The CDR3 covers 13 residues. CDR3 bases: TGTGCCAGCTCACCTCAAGGGGCTCAGCCCCAGCATTTT. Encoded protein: CASSPQGAQPQHF.

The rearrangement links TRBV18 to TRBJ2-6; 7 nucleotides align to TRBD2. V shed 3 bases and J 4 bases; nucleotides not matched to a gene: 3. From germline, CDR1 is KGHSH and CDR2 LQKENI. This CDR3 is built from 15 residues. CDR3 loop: CASSPGGTGANVLTF. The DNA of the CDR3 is TGTGCCAGCTCACCGGGGGGGACCGGGGCCAACGTCCTGACTTTC.

DNA for the CDR3: TGTGCCAGCAGCCAATCTGTCAAACCAAGGGGCATGAACACTGAAGCTTTCTTT. It yields the protein CASSQSVKPRGMNTEAFF. This chain joins TRBV11-3 and TRBJ1-1, with D tentatively TRBD1 (5 bases). Germline V gives CDR1 SGHNT, CDR2 YENEEA. The V end was cut by 5 bases, the J end by 0 bases, with 22 bases between. This CDR3 is 18 amino acids long.